A single sample is the source of the 2 T cell receptor beta chains below, sequenced in a study of cytomegalovirus exposure and HLA in healthy donors. 13 Jbeta primers and 60 Vbeta primers were used for the PCR. Generated by immunoSEQ multiplex PCR, the TCRdb table keeps only in-frame clones and is missing some. The record lists roughly 53,000 clones, of which the ten most abundant hold about an eighth. The specimen was PBMCs. Source of these receptors: a young man in good health and CMV-seropositive.

This chain connects TRBV28 to TRBJ1-4, with unresolved D. V lost 1 base, J lost 4 bases, and 7 bases lay in between. Germline CDR1 MDHEN, CDR2 SYDVKM. The CDR3 length is 14 residues. CDR3 bases: TGTGCCAGCAGTTTATCGGGGTATAATGAAAAACTGTTTTTT. Its translation: CASSLSGYNEKLFF.

The V call is TRBV25-1, the J call TRBJ2-5, with a weak D call TRBD1 (5 bases). The CDR3 spans 16 residues. Trimming removed 6 bases from V and 1 base from J, with 18 bases in between. Germline lookup yields CDR1 MGHDK and CDR2 SYGVNS. CDR3 sequence reads: CASSHDTPRGQETQYF. CDR3 nucleotides: TGTGCCAGCAGCCATGACACCCCAAGGGGCCAAGAGACCCAGTACTTC.